The 2 T cell receptor beta chains listed next were all sequenced from one sample in a study of CD4 and CD8 cells across lung adenocarcinoma regions. TCRdb passed the PCR reads through MiXCR, listing each CDR3 protein once. The data show about 16,000 distinct CDR3 sequences, less than 55% seen once. Sequencing was performed on CD8+ T cells from the center of a lung tumor. Receptor source: a female donor with lung adenocarcinoma. The CD4 and CD8 labels of this study may be unreliable.

In regard to this clonotype: At one end, the junction sequence differs from germline, possibly due to a read error. This chain uses TRBV6-1 with TRBJ2-5; TRBD2 matches at 7 bases. The CDR3 is 16 amino acids. Germline loops: CDR1 MNHNS, CDR2 SASEGT. Written as DNA, the CDR3 is TGTGCCAGCATGTCCGGGGGAGGGCCTGTCAAAGAGACCCAGTATTTC. Its translation: CASMSGGGPVKETQYF.

This chain uses TRBV15 with TRBJ2-7; 7 bases align to TRBD2. The CDR3 totals 17 residues. The germline V gene has CDR1 LNHNV and CDR2 YYDKDF (reference sequence). The junction had 9 bases not matched to a gene; V was cut back by 0 bases and J by 1 base. DNA for the CDR3: TGTGCCACCAGCAGAGATGCGGGGCGGACTAGATCCTACGAGCAGTACTTC. Its protein is CATSRDAGRTRSYEQYF.